This entry concerns a single T cell receptor beta chain. Its cognate antigen is unknown. At one end, the junction sequence differs from germline, possibly due to a read error. These data come from a study of beta chain features in type 1 diabetes. Expressed TCRB transcripts got sequenced, as all isolated RNA was reverse transcribed. Using immunoSEQ multiplex PCR, the repertoire was profiled, and TCRdb retains in-frame clones only, with some absent. Of about 140,000 clones detected, less than 10% appear once; the ten largest clones hold about 0.6%. The CDR3 spans 13 residues. Germline V gene data show CDR1 as SGHDT and CDR2 as YYEEEE. One heparinised draw, averaging roughly 110 mL, was taken per donor. General observations from the study: TCRB CDR3 length was moderately but significantly reduced in all four CD4+ subsets of Type 1 diabetes patients. TCRB repertoires of naive, central memory and Treg cells appeared more similar among patients than among healthy donors. VDJ junctions from patients with type 1 diabetes contained fewer insertions and more deletions.

Sequenced: central memory CD4+ T cells from blood. This chain connects TRBV5-6 to TRBJ2-7; 12 nucleotides line up with TRBD1. The receptor comes from a woman aged 40 to 50 in good health. The CDR3 sequence is CASSGDRGPSTNF. CDR3 nucleotides: TGTGCCAGCAGCGGGGACAGGGGGCCGTCTACGAACTTC.